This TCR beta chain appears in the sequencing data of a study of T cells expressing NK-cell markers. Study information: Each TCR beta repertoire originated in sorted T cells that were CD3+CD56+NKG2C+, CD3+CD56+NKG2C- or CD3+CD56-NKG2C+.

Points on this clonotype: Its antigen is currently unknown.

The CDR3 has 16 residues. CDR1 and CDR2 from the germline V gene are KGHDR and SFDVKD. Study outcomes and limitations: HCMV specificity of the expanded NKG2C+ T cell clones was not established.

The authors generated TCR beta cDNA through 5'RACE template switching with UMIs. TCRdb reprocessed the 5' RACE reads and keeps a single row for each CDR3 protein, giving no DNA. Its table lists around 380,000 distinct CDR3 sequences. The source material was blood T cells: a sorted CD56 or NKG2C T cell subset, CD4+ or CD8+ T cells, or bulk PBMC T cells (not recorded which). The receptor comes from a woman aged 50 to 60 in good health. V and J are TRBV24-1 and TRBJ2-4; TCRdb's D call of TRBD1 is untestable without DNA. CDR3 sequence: CATRYRDRDAKNIQYF.